The 21 T cell receptor beta chains below come from one sample, sequenced in a study of cytomegalovirus exposure and HLA in healthy donors. Primers included in the PCR were 60 Vbeta and 13 Jbeta primers. This table comes from immunoSEQ multiplex PCR, and its TCRdb copy is limited to in-frame clones, with some not included. Of about 160,000 clones listed, around 76% are singletons. Material: PBMCs. The receptors shown here come from a man in his 60s in good health and CMV-seronegative.

The rearrangement links TRBV4-3 to TRBJ2-7; 9 bases fit TRBD2. Germline lookup yields CDR1 LGHNA and CDR2 YSLEER. V lost 3 bases, J lost 2 bases, and 5 bases stayed unmatched. The CDR3 is made up of 15 amino acids. This chain's CDR3 is CASSQGGGGAYEQYF. The CDR3 region has the DNA TGCGCCAGCAGCCAGGGGGGCGGGGGGGCCTACGAGCAGTACTTC.

This chain uses TRBV19 with TRBJ2-7; the D gene is possibly TRBD1 (6 bases). The V end lost 5 bases, the J end lost 1 base, and 18 bases lay between the germline ends. The length of the CDR3 is 16 residues. Germline V CDR1 and CDR2: LNHDA, SQIVND (reference sequence). CDR3 nucleotides: TGTGCCAGTAGTTCCCGTGTTGCAGGACAGTCCTACGAGCAGTACTTC. This codes for CASSSRVAGQSYEQYF.

This clone was seen a single time. The rearrangement links TRBV9 to TRBJ2-2; TRBD2 matches at 8 bases. CDR1 and CDR2 from the germline V gene are SGDLS and YYNGEE. The CDR3 runs to 15 residues. V dropped 5 bases and J dropped 4; count of bases not matched to a gene: 7. CDR3 loop: CASRSGGAGTGELFF. The CDR3 DNA reads TGTGCCAGCAGGTCCGGGGGGGCGGGCACCGGGGAGCTGTTTTTT.

The chain carries TRBV2 and TRBJ1-1; 7 bases line up with TRBD1. Looked up from germline, CDR1 is SNHLY and CDR2 is FYNNEI. V shed 9 bases and J 4 bases; nucleotides not matched to a gene: 8. This CDR3 has 13 amino acids. The CDR3 sequence is CASEGAPVTEAFF. The CDR3 DNA reads as TGTGCCAGTGAGGGGGCGCCAGTCACTGAAGCTTTCTTT.

V and J are TRBV7-2 and TRBJ1-5; D not certain. This CDR3 has 15 residues. V lost 1 base and J lost 0, with 7 bases in between. Per the germline V gene, CDR1 is SGHTA and CDR2 is FQGNSA. CDR3 loop: CASSLVANSNQPQHF. The CDR3 bases are TGTGCCAGCAGCTTAGTGGCAAATAGCAATCAGCCCCAGCATTTT.

The chain employs TRBV7-9 and TRBJ2-2; D unclear. The CDR3 is 11 residues long. V dropped 8 bases and J dropped 6 bases, with 7 bases sitting between them. The germline V gene has CDR1 SEHNR and CDR2 FQNEAQ (reference sequence). CDR3 nucleotide sequence: TGTGCCAGCCTTACTTCCGGGGAGCTGTTTTTT. Translating gives CASLTSGELFF. Full variable domain (remainder filled in from reference TRBV7-9 and TRBJ2-2): DTGVSQNPRHKITKRGQNVTFRCDPISEHNRLYWYRQTLGQGPEFLTYFQNEAQLEKSRLLSDRFSAERPKGSFSTLEIQRTEQGDSAMYLCASLTSGELFFGEGSRLTVL.

The rearrangement joins TRBV29-1 to TRBJ2-7, with TRBD2 matching over 9 bases. V lost 4 bases to trimming and J lost 2 bases; unmatched junction nucleotides: 9. Germline CDR1 SQVTM, CDR2 ANQGSEA. This CDR3 has 15 amino acids. The CDR3 protein is CSVGPPASGTYEQYF. DNA for the CDR3: TGCAGCGTTGGGCCCCCGGCTAGCGGGACCTACGAGCAGTACTTC.

The chain is built from TRBV29-1 and TRBJ2-1, with a tentative D call TRBD2 (5 bases). CDR1 and CDR2 (germline): SQVTM, ANQGSEA. Trimming took off 6 bases at V and 8 bases at J, with 14 bases between the two ends. The CDR3 is 12 residues long. Here the CDR3 DNA reads TGCAGCGTCCCCCGGGTGCGGGATGAGCAGTTCTTC. This gives the protein CSVPRVRDEQFF.

The chain employs TRBV5-1 and TRBJ2-2, with D maybe TRBD1 (6 bases). The CDR3 has 15 residues. Trimming removed 4 bases from V and 4 bases from J, with 14 bases in between. Germline CDR1 SGHRS, CDR2 YFSETQ. The CDR3, as DNA: TGCGCCAGCAGCAACGATTACAGGGCCACCGGGGAGCTGTTTTTT. Residues: CASSNDYRATGELFF.

This clone occurred once. This chain joins TRBV9 and TRBJ2-1; 8 positions match TRBD2. CDR1 is SGDLS, CDR2 YYNGEE, per germline. The trim removed 3 bases at V and 2 bases at J, leaving 10 bases unmatched. This CDR3 is 17 amino acids long. CDR3 nucleotides: TGTGCCAGCAGCGCCCGTACGGGGACTAGAACCTACAATGAGCAGTTCTTC. Encoded protein: CASSARTGTRTYNEQFF.

This clone was counted only a few times. The genes are TRBV6-1 and TRBJ2-7; TRBD1 matches 9 bases. With V trimmed by 8 bases and J by 6 bases, 5 bases remained unmatched. Germline assignment: CDR1 MNHNS and CDR2 SASEGT. The CDR3 totals 12 residues. CDR3 nucleotides: TGTGCCAGCGGGAGGACAGGGGTCGAGCAGTACTTC. Residues: CASGRTGVEQYF.

This chain connects TRBV7-6 to TRBJ2-1; 10 bases map to TRBD2. From germline, CDR1 is SGHVS and CDR2 FNYEAQ. V lost 4 bases to trimming and J lost 5 bases; unmatched junction nucleotides: 2. The CDR3 has 14 amino acids. CDR3 DNA sequence: TGTGCCAGCAGCTGGACTAGCGGAAACAATGAGCAGTTCTTC. Its protein product is CASSWTSGNNEQFF.

V usage is TRBV7-9 and J usage is TRBJ2-7; 10 bases map to TRBD1. The CDR3 has 16 amino acids. Germline values: CDR1 SEHNR, CDR2 FQNEAQ (reference sequence). Trimming took 2 bases from V and 3 from J; bases not matched to a gene: 7. The CDR3 DNA follows: TGTGCCAGCAGCTTATGGCGAGGACAGGGGGACTACGAGCAGTACTTC. Translation gives CASSLWRGQGDYEQYF.

This chain joins TRBV28 and TRBJ2-7; D not resolved. The CDR3 loop spans 14 amino acids. Looked up from germline, CDR1 is MDHEN and CDR2 is SYDVKM. Trimming shortened V by 10 bases and J by 2 bases, and 18 bases separated the two germline ends. The CDR3 coding sequence is TGTGCCACCGAGAATAGCCGGCCCACCTACGAGCAGTACTTC. Encoded protein: CATENSRPTYEQYF.

Written as DNA, the CDR3 is TGTGCCACCGTGGGACAGGGGGGGGGTGGCTACACCTTC. Amino acids: CATVGQGGGGYTF. The chain couples TRBV2 to TRBJ1-2; TRBD1 matches 11 bases. The CDR3 sequence is 13 residues long. The ends lost 10 bases at V and 7 bases at J; junction bases unmatched: 8. Germline CDR1 reads SNHLY; CDR2 reads FYNNEI.

The chain has TRBV29-1 and TRBJ2-1, with TRBD2 matching over 9 bases. The germline CDR1 and CDR2 sequences are SQVTM and ANQGSEA. The CDR3 consists of 13 residues. The trim removed 3 bases at V and 6 bases at J, leaving 3 bases unmatched. CDR3 sequence: CSVDPSGTNEQFF. The CDR3 DNA sequence: TGCAGCGTTGATCCTAGCGGGACCAATGAGCAGTTCTTC.

The chain links TRBV6-5 to TRBJ2-1; the match to TRBD1 covers 8 bases. After removal of 7 bases from V and 6 bases from J, the junction contained 5 bases not matched to a gene. The germline V gene encodes CDR1 MNHEY and CDR2 SVGAGI. The CDR3 has 13 residues. The CDR3 loop is CASIPGQGNEQFF. Written as DNA, the CDR3 is TGTGCCAGCATCCCCGGACAGGGCAATGAGCAGTTCTTC.

The chain is built from TRBV5-4 and TRBJ1-6; perhaps TRBD1 as D (6 bases). The CDR3 length is 14 residues. V shed 1 base and J shed 9 bases, with 11 bases lying between them. CDR1 is SGHNT, CDR2 YYREEE, per germline (reference sequence). CDR3 amino acids: CASSLKGGFSPLHF. For the CDR3, the DNA is TGTGCCAGCAGCTTGAAAGGGGGTTTTTCACCCCTCCACTTT.

The chain has TRBV9 and TRBJ2-1, with 11 bases that match TRBD1. Germline CDR1 reads SGDLS; CDR2 reads YYNGEE. CDR3 length equals 15 residues. Trimming took 4 bases from V and 8 from J; bases not matched to a gene: 8. CDR3 nucleotides: TGTGCCAGCAGCAGAAGGGGACAGGGGGGCGATGAGCAGTTCTTC. This translates into CASSRRGQGGDEQFF.

The gene calls are TRBV28 and TRBJ2-5, with TRBD2 identical over 12 bases. The J call may be wrong; the DNA end is better matched by TRBJ2-7. CDR1 is MDHEN, CDR2 SYDVKM, per germline. The CDR3 loop spans 15 amino acids. CDR3 DNA: TGTGCCAGCAGACCCGGGACTAGCGGGTCCCACGAGCAGTACTTC. It translates to CASRPGTSGSHEQYF.

This rearrangement joins TRBV28 to TRBJ2-3; 11 positions agree with TRBD2. The CDR3 has 19 amino acids. Losses at the gene ends were 2 bases for V and 1 base for J; bases not matched to a gene: 11. The germline CDR1 and CDR2 sequences are MDHEN and SYDVKM. Here the CDR3 DNA reads TGTGCCAGCAGTTTAGTCTTGACTAGCGGGGTACAAGGCACAGATACGCAGTATTTT. Its protein product is CASSLVLTSGVQGTDTQYF.